This T cell receptor beta chain derives from a study of cytomegalovirus exposure and HLA in healthy donors. Study results and limitations: As a later analysis showed, several of the most significant clusters appeared to be linked to common viral pathogens.

PCR amplification relied on 60 Vbeta primers (plus 13 Jbeta primers). Method: immunoSEQ multiplex PCR; TCRdb's copy keeps in-frame clones and lacks some. The sample shows 150,000 to 200,000 clones, roughly 70% of them seen only once. A word on this clone: The antigen remains undetermined.

Germline V lookup: CDR1 SQVTM, CDR2 ANQGSEA. V lost 1 base and J 6 bases, leaving 8 bases between the germline ends. The CDR3 runs 12 residues. The source of this sequence is a woman under 40 in good health and CMV-seronegative. The chain joins TRBV29-1 to TRBJ2-3; D is perhaps TRBD1 (5 bases). Source material: PBMCs. In DNA, the CDR3 is TGCAGCGTTGAAGCAGGGTGGGATACGCAGTATTTT. Translated, it gives CSVEAGWDTQYF.